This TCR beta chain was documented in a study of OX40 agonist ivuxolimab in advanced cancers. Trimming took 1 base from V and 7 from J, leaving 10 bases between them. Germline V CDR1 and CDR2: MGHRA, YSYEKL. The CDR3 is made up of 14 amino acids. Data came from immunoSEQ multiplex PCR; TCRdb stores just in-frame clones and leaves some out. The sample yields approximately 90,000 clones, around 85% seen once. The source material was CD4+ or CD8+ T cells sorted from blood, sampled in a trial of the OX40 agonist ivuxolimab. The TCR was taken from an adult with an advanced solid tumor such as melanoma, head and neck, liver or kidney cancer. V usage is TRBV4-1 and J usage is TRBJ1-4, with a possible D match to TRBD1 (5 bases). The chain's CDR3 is CASSQVGVGEKLFF. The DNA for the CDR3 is TGCGCCAGCAGCCAAGTGGGGGTTGGTGAAAAACTGTTTTTT.